Reported below is one TCR beta chain. The antigen remains unidentified. This entry belongs to a study of identical twins. Study-wide results and caveats: Conclusions relied on cross-sectional statistical analysis, not following the same donors. Abundant beta clonotypes from cord blood had fewer insertions, unlike memory repertoires, which showed none.

V shed 4 bases and J shed 0 bases, with 22 bases lying between them. The CDR3 spans 18 residues. Germline-derived CDR1 and CDR2 are LGHNA and YSLEER. TCRdb fed the 5' RACE reads into MiXCR, producing one record per CDR3 protein. Of about 220,000 distinct CDR3 sequences listed, 6% to 9% are singletons. The data also belong to a second study, concerning yellow fever vaccine responses in identical twins. As that report states: As reported, the vaccine T cell response of twins seemed partly convergent and partly personalized.

Sequenced: memory (CD45RO+) T cells sorted from blood. This chain connects TRBV4-3 to TRBJ2-7, with D possibly TRBD1 on 5 matching bases. The sequence came from a woman younger than 35 in good health. CDR3 DNA sequence: TGCGCCAGCAGCCCCGGCAGGGAAGGGATCGATTACTCCTACGAGCAGTACTTC. It encodes CASSPGREGIDYSYEQYF.